This T cell receptor beta chain was captured by sequencing in a study of blood T cell repertoires in COVID-19. Study as a whole: Researchers got acute and convalescent COVID-19 samples from the United States, Italy and Spain.

In the authors' methods: By means of reference gene primer amplification, nucleated cell counts were estimated. Using immunoSEQ multiplex PCR, the repertoire was profiled, and TCRdb retains in-frame clones only, with some absent. The DNA gave D and trimming, while V, J and clone size come from that table. Of about 80,000 clones listed, 65% to 85% were seen once; the top ten hold over 5.5%. The TCR was taken from a man between 60 and 75 years old with active or convalescent COVID-19. The sequenced sample was peripheral blood.

For the CDR3, the DNA is TGTGCCAGAGGCCCTCAGGGCCGGGTCACTGAAGCTTTCTTT. Translating it yields CARGPQGRVTEAFF. The chain couples TRBV27 to TRBJ1-1; TRBD1 might be the D (5 bases). This CDR3 comprises 14 residues. Germline V gene lookup returns CDR1 MNHEY and CDR2 SMNVEV (reference sequence). The V and J ends lost 9 bases and 4 bases respectively, with 18 bases between them.